This TCR beta chain originates from a study of shared clonotypes between healthy human individuals. In the study overall: CD4 naive cells filled three plates per donor, CD4 memory three, CD8 naive two and CD8 memory one. Study-wide results and limits: Clonotypes shared by all four sorted-subset donors had higher generation probabilities than non-shared clonotypes. Owing to a small donor count, the genetic and exposure-history diversity represented was limited.

The repertoire was sequenced with immunoSEQ multiplex PCR; TCRdb's copy has only in-frame clones and lacks some. Of about 590,000 clones listed, around 95% were seen once; the top ten hold 0.1% to 0.11%. Naive CD8 cells lacked CD45RO, underwent positive selection for CCR7 and left out terminally differentiated effector memory CD45RA+ cells. The germline V and J ends were trimmed by 6 bases and 8 bases, with 16 bases remaining between them. The CDR3 runs to 13 residues. Germline-derived CDR1 and CDR2 are MDHEN and SYDVKM. Concerning this clone: Its matching antigen is unknown.

This sequence joins TRBV28 and TRBJ1-1; tentatively, D is TRBD1 (5 bases). The sequence derives from a woman aged 30 to 39 in good health. The sample was naive CD8+ T cells sorted from blood. In DNA, the CDR3 is TGTGCCAGCAGCCCCCCAGGGTTGGAGGAAGCTTTCTTT. Amino acids: CASSPPGLEEAFF.